The next 3 T cell receptor beta chains were all read from a single sample in a study of tumor-infiltrating lymphocytes in primary liver carcinoma. Unsorted whole blood supplied the RNA, and germline DNA was extracted too. A primer in the constant region served to generate TCR beta cDNA from 450 to 600 ng of total RNA. Three nested multiplex PCR rounds, a slightly modified ARM-PCR, produced the libraries for TCR beta. TRBV1-TRBV30 forward primers and a C-beta reverse primer were used in the first two PCR rounds, which each ran for approximately 9 cycles. MiXCR, applied by TCRdb to the multiplex PCR reads, yields one record per CDR3 protein. Of 150,000 to 200,000 distinct CDR3 sequences listed, around 60% were seen once; the top ten hold about 7.1%. The sample taken for sequencing was peripheral blood. The receptors were sampled from a woman aged 55-70 years with primary liver carcinoma and hepatitis B virus infection.

A word on this clonotype: The junction departs from the called germline gene at one end, perhaps through a read error. The chain uses TRBV6-5 and TRBJ2-5; D gene ambiguous. The germline CDR1 and CDR2 sequences are MNHEY and SVGAGI. The CDR3 totals 17 residues. The CDR3 region is CASGYSSSRAFRETQYF. The CDR3 coding sequence is TGTGCCAGCGGTTACTCGTCCAGTAGGGCCTTCCGAGAGACCCAGTACTTC.

This clonotype was observed a handful of times. A much larger clone lies one base from this, so it may be a read error. CDR3 sequence (DNA): TGTGCCAGCAGAAGGACAGGGATGCTGGATGGCCACACCTTC. This sequence encodes CASRRTGMLDGHTF. V is TRBV6-2 or TRBV6-3 and J is TRBJ1-2; 8 positions agree with TRBD1. The CDR3 spans 14 residues. Per germline, CDR1 MNHEY and CDR2 SVGEGT.

Of note for this clonotype: The junction differs from germline at one of its ends, possibly a read error. The chain joins TRBV11-2 to TRBJ2-3; D remains ambiguous. The CDR3 extends over 13 amino acids. Germline CDR1 and CDR2: SGHAT and FQNNGV. CDR3 coding DNA: TGTGCCAGTAGCTCGGCCAGAACAGACTCGCAGTATTTT. This gives the protein CASSSARTDSQYF. Together with reference TRBV11-2 and TRBJ2-3, the CDR3 gives the full variable domain: EAGVAQSPRYKIIEKRQSVAFWCNPISGHATLYWYQQILGQGPKLLIQFQNNGVVDDSQLPKDRFSAERLKGVDSTLKIQPAKLEDSAVYLCASSSARTDSQYFGPGTRLTVL.